Shown below are 6 T cell receptor beta chains from a single sample sequenced in a study of T cell responses to AZD1222 COVID-19 vaccine. Some clones are missing from TCRdb's copy, which holds only in-frame ones; the method was immunoSEQ multiplex PCR. This sample has 120,000 or so clones, with 80% to 95% found just once. The specimen comprised peripheral blood, sampled 28 days after the second dose of the MenACWY control vaccine. The receptors were sampled from an adult who received the MenACWY meningococcal vaccine as a control.

The chain employs TRBV20-1 and TRBJ2-3; D call uncertain. V gave up 0 bases and J gave up 7 bases, with 2 bases separating them. The CDR3 is made up of 10 amino acids. Looked up from germline, CDR1 is DFQATT and CDR2 is SNEGSKA (reference sequence). The CDR3 DNA sequence: TGCAGTGCTAGAGAAAATACGCAGTATTTT. Its protein is CSARENTQYF.

The V gene is TRBV5-4, the J gene TRBJ2-7; D gene uncertain. Germline values: CDR1 SGHNT, CDR2 YYREEE (reference sequence). The CDR3 totals 13 residues. The ends were cut back, 4 bases at V and 0 bases at J, with 8 bases in the middle. In DNA, the CDR3 is TGTGCCAGCAGCCACGGCCGCTCCTACGAGCAGTACTTC. Translation: CASSHGRSYEQYF.

This chain links TRBV23-1 with TRBJ2-6; 8 bases map to TRBD1. TRBV23-1 has ORF status, its function being uncertain. This CDR3 is built from 17 residues. The J segment lost 5 bases and the V segment lost 6 bases, leaving 12 bases of the junction unmatched. The CDR3 loop is CASSHRDRTHWANVLTF. CDR3 in DNA: TGCGCCAGCAGCCACCGGGACAGGACCCACTGGGCCAACGTCCTGACTTTC.

For the CDR3, the DNA is TGCGCCAGCAGCTTGGGGTTTTGGCCCTCTAGCACAGATACGCAGTATTTT. The encoded protein is CASSLGFWPSSTDTQYF. The rearrangement joins TRBV5-1 to TRBJ2-3; unclear D gene. CDR1 is SGHRS and CDR2 is YFSETQ in the germline V gene. Trimming stripped 0 bases from V and 0 bases from J, with 14 bases between. CDR3 length: 17 amino acids.

V gene TRBV12-3 or TRBV12-4 combines with J gene TRBJ2-1; 8 bases fit TRBD1. V was clipped by 5 bases and J by 7 bases; unmatched bases: 4. The CDR3 runs 13 residues. CDR3 sequence reads: CASSADRVNEQFF. Here the CDR3 DNA reads TGTGCCAGCAGTGCGGACAGGGTAAATGAGCAGTTCTTC.

The chain links TRBV28 to TRBJ1-3; D uncertain. Germline lookup yields CDR1 MDHEN and CDR2 SYDVKM. V was trimmed by 6 bases and J by 4 bases, leaving 1 base between them. There are 10 residues in the CDR3. This CDR3 is CASSGNTIYF. The DNA for the CDR3 is TGTGCCAGCAGCGGAAACACCATATATTTT.